The 28 T cell receptor beta chains given below trace back to one sample, sequenced in a study of blood T cell repertoires in COVID-19. Only in-frame clones appear in the TCRdb table, and some are missing; sequencing was by immunoSEQ multiplex PCR. The repertoire has some 130,000 clones, roughly 86% of them found once; the top ten carry 9.5% to 15%. The sequenced material came from peripheral blood. Receptors were obtained from a human donor in a cohort sampled during active COVID-19.

The chain uses TRBV30 and TRBJ2-2; a possible D gene is TRBD1 (5 bases). This CDR3 is built from 12 residues. The V end was cut by 4 bases, the J end by 6 bases, with 9 bases between. Germline CDR1 is GTSNPN and CDR2 is SVGIG (reference sequence). This CDR3 is CAWIWGAGELFF. The CDR3 region has the DNA TGTGCCTGGATATGGGGCGCCGGGGAGCTGTTTTTT.

The chain recombines TRBV5-4 with TRBJ1-1, with D possibly matching TRBD1 (6 bases). In germline, CDR1 is SGHNT, CDR2 YYREEE (reference sequence). There are 15 residues in the CDR3. Trimming pared 2 bases from V and 0 bases from J, leaving 11 bases between. Written as DNA, the CDR3 is TGTGCCAGCAGCTTCGACAGGTCCATGAACACTGAAGCTTTCTTT. Its translation is CASSFDRSMNTEAFF.

The chain is built from TRBV7-9 and TRBJ1-5, with D tentatively TRBD1 (5 bases). The ends were cut back, 10 bases at V and 0 bases at J, with 10 bases in the middle. The CDR3 contains 13 residues. Germline V gene lookup returns CDR1 SEHNR and CDR2 FQNEAQ (reference sequence). The CDR3 loop is CATQAYSNQPQHF. In DNA form, the CDR3 reads TGTGCCACACAGGCCTATAGCAATCAGCCCCAGCATTTT.

CDR3 amino acids: CASTTTGTNTGELFF. The CDR3 DNA reads TGTGCCAGTACTACGACAGGGACGAACACCGGGGAGCTGTTTTTT. The gene calls are TRBV19 and TRBJ2-2; 7 positions match TRBD1. Losses at the gene ends were 7 bases for V and 0 bases for J; bases not matched to a gene: 5. Germline CDR1 and CDR2: LNHDA and SQIVND (reference sequence). The CDR3 covers 15 residues.

The rearrangement joins TRBV19 to TRBJ2-7; TRBD1 agrees at 8 bases. The germline V gene encodes CDR1 LNHDA and CDR2 SQIVND (reference sequence). Unmatched junction bases numbered 4, after V lost 9 bases and J lost 3 bases. This CDR3 is built from 12 residues. The CDR3 DNA reads TGTGCCAGGGACAGGGAAATCTACGAGCAGTACTTC. This codes for CARDREIYEQYF.

As DNA, the CDR3 is TGTGCCAGCAGTTTACAGGGGGCGAATTCACCCCTCCACTTT. Its protein product is CASSLQGANSPLHF. This chain joins TRBV28 and TRBJ1-6, with TRBD1 matching over 8 bases. Germline CDR1 reads MDHEN; CDR2 reads SYDVKM. The length of the CDR3 is 14 residues. The V gene end was trimmed by 2 bases and the J gene end by 7 bases; junction bases not matched to a gene: 1. The whole variable domain, filled in from reference TRBV28 and TRBJ1-6, reads DVKVTQSSRYLVKRTGEKVFLECVQDMDHENMFWYRQDPGLGLRLIYFSYDVKMKEKGDIPEGYSVSREKKERFSLILESASTNQTSMYLCASSLQGANSPLHFGNGTRLTVT.

The chain has TRBV14 and TRBJ1-1; D remains ambiguous. This CDR3 is 14 amino acids long. Germline V gene data show CDR1 as SGHDN and CDR2 as FVKESK. V lost 3 bases to trimming and J lost 2 bases, with 10 bases between them. The CDR3 sequence: CASSHRGFNTEAFF. The CDR3 DNA follows: TGTGCCAGCAGCCATCGCGGGTTCAACACTGAAGCTTTCTTT.

This clone was seen just once. The chain employs TRBV7-6 and TRBJ1-1, with a weak D call TRBD1 (5 bases). Trimming removed 1 base from V and 0 bases from J, with 12 bases in between. From germline, CDR1 is SGHVS and CDR2 FNYEAQ. The CDR3 totals 16 residues. CDR3 DNA: TGTGCCAGCAGCTTAGGAGTGACGGGGGTGAACACTGAAGCTTTCTTT. Amino acids: CASSLGVTGVNTEAFF.

The rearrangement joins TRBV5-1 to TRBJ1-1; 8 bases agree with TRBD1. The V segment lost 4 bases and the J segment 0 bases; nucleotides outside the gene matches: 11. The CDR3 is 17 amino acids. The germline gives CDR1 SGHRS, CDR2 YFSETQ. DNA of the CDR3: TGCGCCAGCAGCCAAATTGCTTCAGGGGGCCTGAACACTGAAGCTTTCTTT. Translation gives CASSQIASGGLNTEAFF.

This chain uses TRBV30 with TRBJ1-6; the D gene is possibly TRBD1 (5 bases). The CDR3 totals 15 residues. The germline V gene has CDR1 GTSNPN and CDR2 SVGIG (reference sequence). V shed 1 base and J shed 9 bases, with 16 bases lying between them. In DNA, the CDR3 is TGTGCCTGGAGTGGGAGAAGGGGTGAAGGTTCACCCCTCCACTTT. This sequence encodes CAWSGRRGEGSPLHF.

The chain recombines TRBV3-1 (or the pseudogene TRBV3-2) with TRBJ1-1; D is unclear. Trimming left V 0 bases short and J 4 bases short, with 12 bases between. CDR1 and CDR2 from the germline V gene are LGHDT and YNNKEL (reference sequence). This CDR3 spans 15 amino acids. CDR3 sequence reads: CASSQDGGFGTEAFF. The CDR3 coding sequence is TGTGCCAGCAGCCAAGATGGAGGGTTTGGCACTGAAGCTTTCTTT.

The chain uses TRBV5-6 and TRBJ2-5, with D tentatively TRBD2 (6 bases). The length of the CDR3 is 17 residues. V was trimmed by 4 bases and J by 5 bases, leaving 24 bases between them. Germline CDR1 and CDR2: SGHDT and YYEEEE. The CDR3 DNA reads TGTGCCAGCAGCCCCCGGTCCCGGGACTGGGGTCAGGAGACCCAGTACTTC. Protein product: CASSPRSRDWGQETQYF.

The chain recombines TRBV4-1 with TRBJ1-1, with TRBD1 as a possible D gene (6 bases). The ends were cut back, 0 bases at V and 6 bases at J, with 11 bases in the middle. CDR1 MGHRA and CDR2 YSYEKL come from the germline V gene. This CDR3 is built from 14 residues. CDR3 amino acids: CASSQDPGAAEAFF. The CDR3 DNA reads TGCGCCAGCAGCCAAGATCCAGGGGCCGCTGAAGCTTTCTTT.

The J gene is TRBJ2-7, the V gene TRBV7-6; the match to TRBD1 covers 11 bases. The ends lost 5 bases at V and 3 bases at J; junction bases unmatched: 6. There are 15 residues in the CDR3. CDR1 and CDR2 (germline): SGHVS, FNYEAQ. CDR3 in DNA: TGTGCCAGCAGCCGAGGACAGGGGGCACACTACGAGCAGTACTTC. Amino acid sequence: CASSRGQGAHYEQYF.

The chain has TRBV30 and TRBJ1-5; D might be TRBD1 (6 bases). Trimming shortened V by 5 bases and J by 0 bases, and 11 bases separated the two germline ends. The CDR3 spans 14 residues. The germline V gene has CDR1 GTSNPN and CDR2 SVGIG (reference sequence). CDR3 bases: TGTGCCTGGGTGAAACAGGGTAGCAATCAGCCCCAGCATTTT. It yields the protein CAWVKQGSNQPQHF.

This clone showed up just once. The genes are TRBV30 and TRBJ1-1; D is perhaps TRBD1 (5 bases). V was clipped by 0 bases and J by 4 bases, with 12 bases between them. The CDR3 totals 14 residues. The germline V gene has CDR1 GTSNPN and CDR2 SVGIG (reference sequence). The CDR3 DNA reads TGTGCCTGGAGTGTACAGGACCGGGTCACTGAAGCTTTCTTT. Translating it yields CAWSVQDRVTEAFF.

The chain is built from TRBV10-1 and TRBJ2-3; TRBD2 matches 8 bases. Trimming took 4 bases from V and 0 from J; bases not matched to a gene: 3. The germline CDR1 and CDR2 sequences are WNHNN and SYGVQD (reference sequence). This CDR3 comprises 15 residues. The CDR3 is CASSGERGSTDTQYF. CDR3 nucleotides: TGCGCCAGCAGTGGTGAGCGGGGGAGCACAGATACGCAGTATTTT.

This clone was observed a few times. The chain joins TRBV3-1 (or the pseudogene TRBV3-2) to TRBJ1-5, with D unclear. The germline V gene has CDR1 LGHDT and CDR2 YNNKEL (reference sequence). Trimming pared 2 bases from V and 2 bases from J, leaving 4 bases between. The CDR3 length is 13 residues. Written as DNA, the CDR3 is TGTGCCAGCAGCCAACCCGGCAATCAGCCCCAGCATTTT. It is translated as CASSQPGNQPQHF.

The J gene is TRBJ2-5, the V gene TRBV3-1 (or the pseudogene TRBV3-2); no clear D gene. Per the germline V gene, CDR1 is LGHDT and CDR2 is YNNKEL (reference sequence). This CDR3 has 14 residues. V was cut by 3 bases and J by 5 bases, with 13 bases left in between. The DNA of the CDR3 is TGTGCCAGCAGCCAGACTTTGACCCAGGAGACCCAGTACTTC. Amino acid sequence: CASSQTLTQETQYF.

The CDR3 loop is CASSFKGGGDEQFF. The CDR3 DNA sequence: TGTGCCAGCAGCTTTAAAGGGGGGGGCGATGAGCAGTTCTTC. The chain couples TRBV9 to TRBJ2-1, with D possibly matching TRBD2 (7 bases). In germline, CDR1 is SGDLS, CDR2 YYNGEE. The V gene lost 4 bases and the J gene lost 8 bases, with 16 bases spanning the gap. The CDR3 is made up of 14 amino acids.

The rearrangement links TRBV7-9 to TRBJ1-3; D is ambiguous. The ends were cut back, 6 bases at V and 4 bases at J, with 7 bases in the middle. This CDR3 is 12 amino acids long. The germline V gene has CDR1 SEHNR and CDR2 FQNEAQ (reference sequence). CDR3 residues: CASSIQGNTIYF. The CDR3 DNA reads TGTGCCAGCAGTATACAGGGAAACACCATATATTTT.

This clone was observed a few times. The CDR3 sequence: CASSLAGQGTDTQYF. The CDR3 nucleotides read TGTGCCAGCAGCTTAGCCGGACAGGGCACAGATACGCAGTATTTT. V usage is TRBV7-9 and J usage is TRBJ2-3; 7 bases agree with TRBD1. With V trimmed by 0 bases and J by 1 base, 1 base remained unmatched. CDR1 SEHNR and CDR2 FQNEAQ come from the germline V gene (reference sequence). The CDR3 contains 15 residues.

The V call is TRBV5-1, the J call TRBJ2-3; D unresolved. Germline V gene lookup returns CDR1 SGHRS and CDR2 YFSETQ. The CDR3 loop spans 16 amino acids. Trimming cost V 2 bases and J 1 base, with 14 bases left between them. CDR3 sequence: CASSFRSLSGTDTQYF. Here the CDR3 DNA reads TGCGCCAGCAGCTTTCGATCCCTCTCGGGCACAGATACGCAGTATTTT.

This chain joins TRBV11-2 and TRBJ2-5; 8 bases line up with TRBD2. CDR1 and CDR2 from the germline V gene are SGHAT and FQNNGV. The CDR3 loop spans 16 amino acids. V trimming: 4 bases; J trimming: 4 bases; junction bases outside the gene matches: 11. Written as DNA, the CDR3 is TGTGCCAGCAGCTCGGGAGCGGGGGCGTTAACAGAGACCCAGTACTTC. Protein product: CASSSGAGALTETQYF.

This clone was seen a handful of times. The chain joins TRBV3-1 (or the pseudogene TRBV3-2) to TRBJ1-4, with 8 bases matching TRBD1. CDR1 is LGHDT and CDR2 is YNNKEL in the germline V gene (reference sequence). The CDR3 contains 14 residues. V trimming: 4 bases; J trimming: 6 bases; junction bases outside the gene matches: 4. CDR3 region: CASSPGQAYEKLFF. The CDR3 region has the DNA TGTGCCAGCAGCCCGGGACAGGCCTATGAAAAACTGTTTTTT.

About this clone: Within the sample, other DNA sequences also encode this same CDR3. This chain links TRBV9 with TRBJ2-3, with 8 bases lining up with TRBD2. The V gene end was trimmed by 0 bases and the J gene end by 3 bases; junction bases not matched to a gene: 3. The CDR3 extends over 15 amino acids. From germline, CDR1 is SGDLS and CDR2 YYNGEE. The CDR3 DNA reads TGTGCCAGCAGCGTAGGACAGCGGGGGACAGATACGCAGTATTTT. It codes for CASSVGQRGTDTQYF.

The rearrangement links TRBV30 to TRBJ1-5; 8 bases are shared with TRBD1. There are 14 residues in the CDR3. Per germline, CDR1 GTSNPN and CDR2 SVGIG (reference sequence). Trimming removed 2 bases from V and 6 bases from J; junction bases left unmatched: 6. The CDR3 DNA sequence: TGTGCCTGGAGTCAGGGGGCTGGAGGTCAGCCCCAGCATTTT. Translated, it gives CAWSQGAGGQPQHF.

The V call is TRBV19, the J call TRBJ1-4, with D maybe TRBD1 (5 bases). V lost 3 bases to trimming and J lost 4 bases, with 12 bases between them. The CDR3 runs 15 residues. The V gene's germline CDR1 is LNHDA and CDR2 SQIVND (reference sequence). CDR3 sequence: CASSMGGAYNEKLFF. As DNA, the CDR3 is TGTGCCAGTAGTATGGGAGGGGCCTATAATGAAAAACTGTTTTTT.